This entry lists 6 T cell receptor beta chains sequenced from one sample in a study of tumor and adjacent non-tumor tissue in lung cancer. The library came from three nested PCR rounds adapted from ARM-PCR protocols. MiXCR was run by TCRdb on the multiplex PCR reads, yielding one entry per CDR3 protein. This table has roughly 93,000 distinct CDR3 sequences, around 71% appearing once. RNA was extracted from bulk tissue without any cell sorting. The source material was lung tumor tissue. The receptors here all came from a man aged 55-75 years with non-small cell lung cancer.

In its sample, this clonotype was seen many times. J is TRBJ1-1 and V is TRBV6-6, with a tentative D call TRBD1 (5 bases). The CDR3 spans 15 residues. Between the trimmed V and J ends, which lost 2 bases and 0 bases, there was a span of 10 bases. The germline V gene has CDR1 MNHNY and CDR2 SVGAGI (reference sequence). In DNA form, the CDR3 reads TGTGCCAGCAGTTACGGGGCAGGAATGAACACTGAAGCTTTCTTT. It codes for CASSYGAGMNTEAFF.

A word on this clonotype: A much bigger clone sits one base away, suggesting this may be a read error. The chain uses TRBV29-1 and TRBJ2-1; D remains unclear. The germline gives CDR1 SQVTM, CDR2 ANQGSEA. The CDR3 is made up of 13 amino acids. CDR3 loop: CSVETRVNNDQFF. CDR3 coding DNA: TGCAGCGTTGAAACGCGCGTTAATAATGATCAGTTCTTC.

The gene calls are TRBV11-1 and TRBJ2-1; 7 nucleotides agree with TRBD1. After removal of 9 bases from V and 1 base from J, the junction contained 9 bases not matched to a gene. This CDR3 is built from 15 residues. CDR1 is SGHAT and CDR2 is FQDESV in the germline V gene (reference sequence). The CDR3 reads CARNSRTGSYNEQFF. Written as DNA, the CDR3 is TGTGCCAGAAACTCCCGGACAGGTTCCTACAATGAGCAGTTCTTC. Combining the CDR3 with reference TRBV11-1 and TRBJ2-1 gives the whole variable domain EAEVAQSPRYKITEKSQAVAFWCDPISGHATLYWYRQILGQGPELLVQFQDESVVDDSQLPKDRFSAERLKGVDSTLKIQPAELGDSAMYLCARNSRTGSYNEQFFGPGTRLTVL.

Of note for this clonotype: A read error may be the cause here, since a much bigger clone is one base away. The rearrangement joins TRBV28 to TRBJ2-1, with TRBD1 matching over 10 bases. The germline V gene encodes CDR1 MDHEN and CDR2 SYDVKM. The CDR3 is 13 residues long. The CDR3 DNA sequence: TGTACCAGCGGGACAGGGGTTTACAATGAGCAGTTCTTC. It translates to CTSGTGVYNEQFF.

Worth noting for this clonotype: This may come from a read error, since a much larger clone is one base off. The chain links TRBV5-4 to TRBJ1-2; 10 bases align to TRBD1. The CDR3 length is 13 residues. With 7 bases clipped from V and 10 bases from J, the junction kept 10 bases outside the gene matches. From germline, CDR1 is SGHNT and CDR2 YYREEE (reference sequence). For the CDR3, the DNA is TGTGCCAGCCGCCGGGACAGGGGTCCTGTCTACACCTTC. Protein: CASRRDRGPVYTF.

For this clonotype: A much larger clonotype is one base distant, so this may be a read error. This chain joins TRBV28 and TRBJ1-6; D not resolved. This CDR3 is built from 12 residues. CDR1 MDHEN and CDR2 SYDVKM come from the germline V gene. The CDR3 coding sequence is TGTGCCAGCAGTTCTCAGAATTCAACCCTCCACTTT. Amino acids: CASSSQNSTLHF.